The subject of this entry is one T cell receptor beta chain. The target of this receptor is not known. No much larger clonotype is one base removed from it; base qualities were not supplied. Libraries of naive CD8 T cells were built from approximately 20,000 to 1,000,000 sorted cells, with 10%, 30% or 50% of the purified RNA used. Naive CD8 T cells were FACS-sorted as CD8+CD4-CCR7+CD45RA+ on a BD FACSAria II into RLT Plus buffer. To test detection sensitivity, Jurkat RNA equal to around nine TCR copies was added to samples of roughly 17,000-1,100,000 naive CD8 T cells. Enrichment of CD8 T cells was performed with RosetteSep CD8+ T Cell Enrichment Cocktail and Ficoll-Paque, after which ACK red cell lysis was carried out. The sample is drawn from a study of molecular identifiers for immune sequencing clone quantification listed by TCRdb under 2018. With respect to the entire study: For a replicate experiment, RNA from around 20,000 or 100,000 naive CD8 T cells was divided into five aliquots, of which four were sequenced. This methods study benchmarked molecular-identifier clustering-based TCR repertoire sequencing (MIDCIRS) and TCR RNA copy counting, using CD8 T cells to do so.

Looking up the germline V gene (reference sequence) yields CDR1 DFQATT and CDR2 SNEGSKA. The CDR3 has 16 amino acids, counting the end cysteine and phenylalanine. The retained sequence is limited to the CDR3, 48 bases, with the frame set at the first base. The trim is 1 base for V and 4 bases for J, with a gap of 17 bases between the germline ends. Library creation used PCR. The sequencer was a NextSeq 500. Preparation of bulk TCR libraries followed a previously described approach, with the TCR primers listed in Table S5. Total RNA was purified with the Qiagen AllPrep DNA/RNA kit. Before any analysis, reads coming from multiple sequencing runs of the same library were combined into one pool. The paper's processing steps were these. Reads were retained only if the reads had an exact TCR constant sequence, and the retained reads were trimmed to 150 nt and grouped according to their 12-nt molecular barcodes. Reads within each barcode group were sub-clustered using a 15% Levenshtein threshold, and quality-weighted consensus sequences were constructed for each RNA molecule. Non-functional sequences were discarded, and so were lower-count sequences lying one edit away from another sequence. Barcode sub-clusters with fewer than 20% of the maximum read count were removed, based on fitting two negative binomial distributions. Through fastp at Q25 and MiXCR, TCRdb rebuilt clones from the public reads, retaining in-frame beta chains. CDR3 protein sequences are deduplicated, and each keeps its most common genes and DNA. The V and J calls and clone size come from TCRdb's table, not from the authors' own analysis. In this sample the table shows 490,000 or so distinct CDR3 sequences, 25% of which occur a single time. The ten largest clones represent 0.7% to 0.9% of the sample.

The study at large found these results: When barcode sub-clustering was not used, chimeric consensus sequences inflated TCR diversity, with chimeras reaching as high as 47%. In CMV-specific effector cells, over 99% of molecules were held by clones above 20 RNA copies, whereas under 1% of molecules were held by such clones in naive cells. Modeling gave about 3.2 recovered TCR RNA copies per cell versus 8 to 10 by digital PCR, implying roughly 28% capture efficiency. A single cell's worth of spiked-in Jurkat TCR RNA was reported detectable even among some 920,000 naive CD8 T cells. Highly expanded clone sizes could be underestimated because identical TCR molecules may share a barcode. The naive libraries included spiked-in Jurkat TCR RNA (10 copies' worth), and this RNA is not part of the donor repertoire.

Specimen: naive CD8+ T cells from blood, with Jurkat cell RNA spiked in. The sample's cell subset or site label, decoded: FACS-sorted CD8+CD4-CCR7+CD45RA+ naive T cells. The sequence links TRBV20-1 to TRBJ2-1; the best D guess is TRBD2, with 6 bases matching. The TCR sequence derives from a human donor in good health. Some libraries in this study had Jurkat cell RNA spiked in. The DNA reads as follows: TGCAGTGCTAGAGGCGGGACGGGTCGAACTTACAATGAGCAGTTCTTC. It encodes CSARGGTGRTYNEQFF.